This T cell receptor beta chain was recovered during a study of human T cells and chemical hapten exposure (dated by TCRdb to about 2021). With regard to the full study: For sensitization, 2% DPC in acetone was applied to a 2 cm by 2 cm area of upper inner arm skin. Throughout the approximately 25-week study period, patients were also given weekly therapeutic DPC doses on the scalp. Patch testing was done on the upper back using Finn chambers containing 0.01% DPC, and results were scored after 6 days according to International Contact Dermatitis Research Group standards. The mostly female patient cohort included alopecia areata with under or over 50% scalp involvement, alopecia totalis and alopecia universalis. Libraries were pooled for sequencing, and variation in per-sample TCR yields was attributed mainly to small differences in library volumes within the pool. The study tracked peripheral blood TCR repertoire changes in vivo during primary and secondary sensitization to the hapten diphenylcyclopropenone (DPC) in alopecia patients. Blood samples were taken from patients before sensitization (week 0) and then at 2, 6 and about 24 weeks after DPC sensitization. Under 30 alopecia patients gave blood for TCR sequencing at one to four time points (pre-sensitization, 2, 6 and 24 weeks). What the work shows at the level of the full study, not this receptor alone: Because all patients had alopecia, a presumed autoimmune disease, the immune response of the patients might differ from that of healthy individuals. After repeated subsampling, the strength of the expansion versus patch-test correlation and the threshold at which it became significant changed. The number of TCRs above 1 in 1000 frequency did not change with DPC sensitization; there was no evidence of global repertoire structure alterations. Patch test score was positively correlated with the number of PT1 expanded TCRs, with significance at thresholds 8, 16 and 32 but not at 4. Significantly more large CDR3 similarity clusters were formed by expanded TCRs than by pre-sensitization or healthy control sets, consistent with antigen-driven responses.

The sample's time point label is to be understood as: patch test 1, 2 weeks after DPC sensitization. The treatment or condition label on this specimen signifies: therapeutic diphenylcyclopropenone sensitization with weekly scalp DPC. At every patch-test visit, the blood draw took place before the patch test was put on. To be eligible, patients had to be aged 18 to 70, diagnosed with alopecia and judged suitable for DPC therapy, while pregnant patients were excluded. Total RNA was extracted from unfractionated whole blood collected in Tempus Blood RNA tubes. The library came from RACE. Instrument on record: NextSeq 500. Library preparation attached unique molecular identifiers to individual cDNA molecules for quantitative, reproducible TCR counting. From each blood RNA sample, both TCR alpha and TCR beta chains were sequenced. The paper's data handling went like this. The median number of TCRs per sample was some 100,000, ranging from 23,224 to 690,600. V, J and CDR3 annotation of the TCR reads was carried out using the Decombinator software suite. For the PS versus PT1 abundance plots, all samples were subsampled to the same number of TCRs (28,000). Expanded TCRs were defined as absent before sensitization and observed at least eight times at the 2-week time point. TCRdb itself trimmed the public reads at Q25 with fastp, ran MiXCR and retained productive beta chains. When rows share a CDR3 protein, they turn into one entry using the most common DNA and genes. The V and J calls and clone size are TCRdb's, not the authors'. Counted in this sample were some 350,000 distinct CDR3 sequences; roughly 6.9% of them appeared once. 8.4% of the sample is in the top ten clones.

This clonotype was picked up a small number of times. Its antigen specificity is not known. No quality values exist for individual bases; no much larger clone is one base distant. Its CDR3 holds 16 amino acids, cysteine through phenylalanine. Of all the DNA, just the CDR3 is kept, 48 bases in frame from base 1. CDR1 and CDR2 (MNHNY, SVGAGI) derive from the germline V gene (reference sequence). V trim: 3 bases; J trim: 2 bases; unmatched bases: 6. The chain links TRBV6-6 with TRBJ1-5, with 8 junctional bases fitting TRBD1. The specimen comprised whole blood, sampled in connection with sensitization to the hapten diphenylcyclopropenone (DPC). The receptor's source is a young woman with alopecia areata. Some clones in this sample may be carry-over from other donors' samples. DNA sequence: TGTGCCAGCAGTTATGTATCAGGGGGCGGCAATCAGCCCCAGCATTTT. Translated, it gives CASSYVSGGGNQPQHF.